This T cell receptor (beta chain) is from a study of blood T cell repertoires in COVID-19. Turning to the study itself: The United States, Italy and Spain provided the acute and convalescent COVID-19 samples. T cells, B-cell-depleted T cells, or PBMCs supplied cDNA or gDNA.

There are 14 residues in the CDR3. CDR1 and CDR2 from the germline V gene are KGHSH and LQKENI. The V end was cut by 6 bases, the J end by 6 bases, with 15 bases between. Source study methods: Reference gene primer amplification in the assay estimated nucleated cell counts. Data came from immunoSEQ multiplex PCR; TCRdb stores just in-frame clones and leaves some out. V and J calls and clone size are copied from that table; D and trimming were computed from the DNA. Among some 97,000 clones, 88% were seen once, and the ten largest hold roughly 6%. This receptor was taken from a woman aged 55-75 years with acute or convalescent COVID-19. The chain is built from TRBV18 and TRBJ2-1; D may correspond to TRBD1 or TRBD2 (7 bases each). The sequenced material came from peripheral blood. CDR3 bases: TGTGCCAGCTCTCCAGGGGGGGGGAGCAATGAGCAGTTCTTC. It codes for CASSPGGGSNEQFF.